The 12 T cell receptor beta chains given below trace back to one sample, sequenced in a study of cytomegalovirus exposure and HLA in healthy donors (dated by TCRdb to between 2016 and 2019). Library creation used the immunoSEQ multiplex PCR assay. For the multiplex PCR, a mixture combining 60 forward primers for TCR Vbeta segments and 13 reverse primers for TCR Jbeta segments was used. TCRdb took over this immuneACCESS table, retaining in-frame rearrangements with V and J assigned. Such tables are incomplete; in checked studies, under half of the missing clones stem from an unresolved V gene, and the remainder is unexplained. Within this sample are approximately 170,000 clones, with more than 60% of them counted one time only. Less than 5% of the sample is held by the ten biggest clonotypes. Sequenced material: PBMCs. The receptors derive from a male donor in good health and CMV-seronegative.

The chain is built from TRBV10-1 and TRBJ2-7, with D perhaps TRBD2 (6 bases). This CDR3 region has 13 residues. V lost 11 bases and J 4 bases, leaving 18 bases between the germline ends. The V gene's germline CDR1 is WNHNN and CDR2 SYGVQD (reference sequence). CDR3 amino acids: CAAREAPFYEQYF. The CDR3 nucleotides read TGCGCCGCAAGGGAGGCACCCTTTTACGAGCAGTACTTC.

About this clone itself: Mismatch with germline at one junction end may stem from a read error. The chain carries TRBV7-9 and TRBJ2-5, with TRBD2 identical over 11 bases. In germline, CDR1 is SEHNR, CDR2 FQNEAQ (reference sequence). CDR3 length: 15 residues. CDR3 sequence (DNA): TGTTCCAGCAGCTTATTAGCGGGAGGGGTGAAGACCCAGTACTTC. This sequence encodes CSSSLLAGGVKTQYF.

The chain is built from TRBV5-4 and TRBJ2-7; TRBD1 matches 8 bases. Per the germline V gene, CDR1 is SGHNT and CDR2 is YYREEE (reference sequence). The CDR3 length is 16 residues. V lost 4 bases to trimming and J lost 6 bases; unmatched junction nucleotides: 15. The CDR3 is CASSPAGQVVSLEQYF. The CDR3 bases are TGTGCCAGCAGCCCGGCGGGACAGGTTGTATCACTCGAGCAGTACTTC.

The gene calls are TRBV28 and TRBJ1-1; no definite D call. Trimming removed 3 bases from V and 4 bases from J, with 6 bases in between. In germline, CDR1 is MDHEN, CDR2 SYDVKM. The CDR3 length is 12 residues. The CDR3 sequence is CASSLKSTEAFF. The CDR3 DNA reads as TGTGCCAGCAGTTTGAAGAGCACTGAAGCTTTCTTT.

This clone has a single count. This chain's CDR3 is CASSSNREYEQYF. The DNA of the CDR3 is TGTGCCAGCAGCTCCAACAGGGAGTACGAGCAGTACTTC. V gene TRBV7-9 combines with J gene TRBJ2-7; D possibly corresponds to TRBD1 (6 bases). Germline-derived CDR1 and CDR2 are SEHNR and FQNEAQ (reference sequence). Trimming took 4 bases from V and 4 from J, leaving 11 bases between them. The CDR3 is made up of 13 amino acids.

This sequence joins TRBV4-3 and TRBJ1-4; 9 bases line up with TRBD1. Germline CDR1 LGHNA, CDR2 YSLEER. V lost 1 base to trimming and J lost 8 bases; unmatched junction nucleotides: 8. This CDR3 contains 16 residues. The CDR3 DNA follows: TGCGCCAGCAGCCAAGGGGACAGGGTATTCGAGGAAAAACTGTTTTTT. It translates to CASSQGDRVFEEKLFF.

This chain uses TRBV7-2 with TRBJ2-2; 9 nucleotides align to TRBD2. Looked up from germline, CDR1 is SGHTA and CDR2 is FQGNSA. The CDR3 has 17 residues. V lost 6 bases and J lost 7; bases outside the gene matches: 15. The CDR3 region has the DNA TGTGCCAGCAGTCCGGTGGGTAGCGGGAGTGGAGTCGGGGAGCTGTTTTTT. Its translation: CASSPVGSGSGVGELFF.

This sequence joins TRBV7-8 and TRBJ1-2, with D possibly matching TRBD1 (5 bases). In germline, CDR1 is SGHVS, CDR2 FQNEAQ. V dropped 5 bases and J dropped 0 bases, with 13 bases sitting between them. The CDR3 is 15 residues long. The CDR3 DNA sequence: TGTGCCAGCAGCCGCACAGGAAGCTCTAACTATGGCTACACCTTC. Translating gives CASSRTGSSNYGYTF.

The rearrangement links TRBV28 to TRBJ2-1; D gene uncertain. The V and J ends lost 2 bases and 4 bases respectively, with 12 bases between them. The V gene's germline CDR1 is MDHEN and CDR2 SYDVKM. This CDR3 is 15 amino acids long. CDR3 bases: TGTGCCAGCAGTTTACCCTCACCGAGATACAATGAGCAGTTCTTC. This gives the protein CASSLPSPRYNEQFF.

This chain connects TRBV2 to TRBJ2-1; 15 nucleotides agree with TRBD2. J gave up 0 bases and V 5 bases, and 5 bases lay outside the gene matches. From germline, CDR1 is SNHLY and CDR2 FYNNEI. The CDR3 consists of 18 residues. The CDR3 loop reads CASSSGTSGGSSYNEQFF. DNA for the CDR3: TGTGCCAGCAGTTCCGGGACTAGCGGGGGGAGCTCCTACAATGAGCAGTTCTTC.

The chain links TRBV13 to TRBJ2-7; possibly TRBD1 for D (7 bases). V gave up 10 bases and J gave up 6 bases, with 16 bases separating them. The germline CDR1 and CDR2 sequences are PRHDT and FYEKMQ (reference sequence). This CDR3 is 12 amino acids long. CDR3 coding DNA: TGTGCCACTAACAGGGGACTCGGCGAGCAGTACTTC. Its protein product is CATNRGLGEQYF. Full variable domain (outside the CDR3, taken from reference TRBV13 and TRBJ2-7): AAGVIQSPRHLIKEKRETATLKCYPIPRHDTVYWYQQGPGQDPQFLISFYEKMQSDKGSIPDRFSAQQFSDYHSELNMSSLELGDSALYFCATNRGLGEQYFGPGTRLTVT.

The rearrangement uses TRBV28 and TRBJ1-5; D gene ambiguous. The CDR3 is made up of 15 amino acids. The V end lost 4 bases, the J end lost 2 bases, and 12 bases lay between the germline ends. CDR1 MDHEN and CDR2 SYDVKM come from the germline V gene. The CDR3 DNA reads TGTGCCAGCAGTTCCCGGTCATCCGGCAATCAGCCCCAGCATTTT. It specifies CASSSRSSGNQPQHF.